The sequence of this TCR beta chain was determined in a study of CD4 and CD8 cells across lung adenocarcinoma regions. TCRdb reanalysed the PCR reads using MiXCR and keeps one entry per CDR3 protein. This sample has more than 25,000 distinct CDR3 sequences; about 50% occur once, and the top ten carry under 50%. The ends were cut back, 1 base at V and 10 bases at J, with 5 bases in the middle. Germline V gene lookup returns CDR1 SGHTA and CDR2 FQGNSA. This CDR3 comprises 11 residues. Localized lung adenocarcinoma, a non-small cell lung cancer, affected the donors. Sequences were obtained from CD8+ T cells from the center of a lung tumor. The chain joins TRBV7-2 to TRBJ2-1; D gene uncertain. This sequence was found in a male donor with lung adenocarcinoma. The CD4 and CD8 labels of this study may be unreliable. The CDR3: CASSLEAEQFF. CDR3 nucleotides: TGTGCCAGCAGCTTAGAAGCCGAGCAGTTCTTC.